These 27 T cell receptor beta chains came from one sample sequenced in a study of glioma-infiltrating T cells. TCR alpha and beta CDR3 regions were amplified from RNA using iRepertoire nested multiplex PCR. TCRdb re-derived calls from the multiplex PCR reads in MiXCR, one entry per CDR3 protein. Among fewer than 200,000 distinct CDR3 sequences listed, around 32% were seen once. The sequenced sample consisted of glioma tissue, nonneoplastic brain tissue, or PBMCs (not recorded which). These receptors were collected from a human donor with low-grade glioma or glioblastoma, undergoing nonglioma brain surgery, or in good health (not recorded which).

This clonotype was seen many times. This chain uses TRBV5-1 with TRBJ2-7; 9 nucleotides agree with TRBD2. Germline CDR1 is SGHRS and CDR2 is YFSETQ. The V and J ends lost 3 bases and 3 bases, in that order; junction bases with no gene match: 4. The CDR3 length is 14 residues. The CDR3 nucleotides are TGCGCCAGCAGCTCCAGGACTAGCGTCTACGAGCAGTACTTC. Translated, it gives CASSSRTSVYEQYF.

Regarding this clonotype: Since a much larger clone is just one base distant, this may be a read error. The CDR3 coding sequence is TGCGCCAGCATTTTAGCGGGAGGTTACGAGCAGTACTTC. Protein product: CASILAGGYEQYF. The chain links TRBV10-2 to TRBJ2-7, with 10 nucleotides matching TRBD2. CDR1 is WSHSY, CDR2 SAAADI, per germline. The CDR3 contains 13 residues. The V and J ends lost 7 bases and 4 bases, in that order; junction bases with no gene match: 4.

This clonotype was picked up many times. The chain has TRBV7-8 and TRBJ1-1; D is possibly TRBD1 (5 bases). Trimming cost V 3 bases and J 3 bases, with 8 bases left between them. CDR1 is SGHVS and CDR2 is FQNEAQ in the germline V gene. This CDR3 has 13 amino acids. The CDR3 region is CASSLTRDTEAFF. CDR3 in DNA: TGTGCCAGCAGCTTGACCAGGGACACTGAAGCTTTCTTT.

Comment on this clonotype: This sequence may be a read error, since a much larger clone differs from it by one base. This chain joins TRBV7-2 and TRBJ2-5; D possibly corresponds to TRBD2 (5 bases). The CDR3 extends over 15 amino acids. Germline CDR1 and CDR2: SGHTA and FQGNSA. Trimming removed 1 base at V and 9 bases at J, with 18 bases between. CDR3 amino acids: CASSLVREPREAQYF. The DNA of the CDR3 is TGTGCCAGCAGCTTAGTACGGGAACCACGCGAGGCCCAGTACTTC.

The gene calls are TRBV2 and TRBJ2-1, with a possible D match to TRBD2 (6 bases). The CDR3 contains 19 residues. Trimming pared 5 bases from V and 1 base from J, leaving 24 bases between. Per the germline V gene, CDR1 is SNHLY and CDR2 is FYNNEI. CDR3 bases: TGTGCCAGCAGTTCCCTTTCCTACCCCCGGGAGAGGTCCTACAATGAGCAGTTCTTC. Its protein product is CASSSLSYPRERSYNEQFF.

There are many counts of this clonotype. The chain uses TRBV7-2 and TRBJ1-1; D unresolved. Trimming shortened V by 1 base and J by 0 bases, and 9 bases separated the two germline ends. From germline, CDR1 is SGHTA and CDR2 FQGNSA. The CDR3 has 15 residues. The CDR3 loop reads CASSLELGLNTEAFF. CDR3 coding DNA: TGTGCCAGCAGCTTAGAGCTCGGGTTGAACACTGAAGCTTTCTTT. Full variable domain (missing parts from reference TRBV7-2 and TRBJ1-1): GAGVSQSPSNKVTEKGKDVELRCDPISGHTALYWYRQSLGQGLEFLIYFQGNSAPDKSGLPSDRFSAERTGGSVSTLTIQRTQQEDSAVYLCASSLELGLNTEAFFGQGTRLTVV.

This clonotype was counted many times. V and J are TRBV29-1 and TRBJ1-2; D unresolved. Germline lookup yields CDR1 SQVTM and CDR2 ANQGSEA. V was clipped by 5 bases and J by 3 bases, with 7 bases between them. The CDR3 is 11 amino acids. In DNA form, the CDR3 reads TGCAGCGTTCAACAGTACTATGGCTACACCTTC. Protein sequence: CSVQQYYGYTF.

This clonotype was detected ten times or more. The chain combines TRBV7-2 with TRBJ1-3, with D uncertain. The CDR3 contains 16 residues. V gave up 4 bases and J gave up 2 bases, with 15 bases separating them. Germline assignment: CDR1 SGHTA and CDR2 FQGNSA. CDR3 DNA sequence: TGTGCCAGCAGCTCCTCCACCTGGGGTCCTGGAAACACCATATATTTT. It encodes CASSSSTWGPGNTIYF. Complete variable domain (other parts from reference TRBV7-2 and TRBJ1-3): GAGVSQSPSNKVTEKGKDVELRCDPISGHTALYWYRQSLGQGLEFLIYFQGNSAPDKSGLPSDRFSAERTGGSVSTLTIQRTQQEDSAVYLCASSSSTWGPGNTIYFGEGSWLTVV.

This clonotype has at least ten counts. V usage is TRBV27 and J usage is TRBJ1-4, with a weak D call TRBD1 (5 bases). The CDR3 is 14 residues long. CDR1 MNHEY and CDR2 SMNVEV come from the germline V gene (reference sequence). V lost 7 bases, J lost 0 bases, and 9 bases lay in between. The CDR3 loop is CASNKTATNEKLFF. DNA of the CDR3: TGTGCCAGCAATAAGACAGCAACTAATGAAAAACTGTTTTTT. The entire variable domain, with the rest obtained from reference TRBV27 and TRBJ1-4, is as follows: EAQVTQNPRYLITVTGKKLTVTCSQNMNHEYMSWYRQDPGLGLRQIYYSMNVEVTDKGDVPEGYKVSRKEKRNFPLILESPSPNQTSLYFCASNKTATNEKLFFGSGTQLSVL.

In this sample, this clonotype turned up many times. This rearrangement joins TRBV7-2 to TRBJ2-5; 11 positions agree with TRBD1. J gave up 2 bases and V 4 bases, and 3 bases lay outside the gene matches. The germline CDR1 and CDR2 sequences are SGHTA and FQGNSA. This CDR3 contains 15 residues. The CDR3 nucleotides are TGTGCCAGCAGCTCGGACAGGGGGCGGCAAGAGACCCAGTACTTC. It codes for CASSSDRGRQETQYF.

This clonotype showed up just a few times. This may be a read error, as it is one base from a much larger clone. V and J are TRBV2 and TRBJ2-1; 8 positions match TRBD1. V trimming: 6 bases; J trimming: 10 bases; junction bases outside the gene matches: 14. The CDR3 extends over 15 amino acids. From germline, CDR1 is SNHLY and CDR2 FYNNEI. Here the CDR3 DNA reads TGTGCCAGCAGGGGGGGACAGGCGATCTCCTACGAGCAGTTCTTC. This gives the protein CASRGGQAISYEQFF.

A few counts support this clonotype. This chain uses TRBV4-1 with TRBJ2-7; D is unclear. Germline CDR1 and CDR2: MGHRA and YSYEKL. Trimming removed 3 bases at V and 4 bases at J, with 16 bases between. This CDR3 spans 15 amino acids. CDR3 coding DNA: TGCGCCAGCAGCCACCCCTCTAGTAGTATTTACGAGCAGTACTTC. Its protein is CASSHPSSSIYEQYF.

This chain joins TRBV28 and TRBJ1-2; D is possibly TRBD1 (5 bases). The CDR3 loop spans 13 amino acids. Per germline, CDR1 MDHEN and CDR2 SYDVKM. With 3 bases removed from V and 8 bases from J, the gap between germline ends came to 13 bases. The CDR3 spells CASSLLMGRGYTF. CDR3 coding DNA: TGTGCCAGCAGTTTGTTGATGGGGCGCGGCTACACCTTC.

This clonotype was seen repeatedly, ten times or more. The CDR3 protein is CAIGSSGNTIYF. For the CDR3, the DNA is TGTGCCATCGGGAGTTCTGGAAACACCATATATTTT. The V and J genes are TRBV10-3 and TRBJ1-3; D not certain. Germline V gene sequence: CDR1 ENHRY, CDR2 SYGVKD. The CDR3 extends over 12 amino acids. Trimming took off 8 bases at V and 1 base at J, with 6 bases between the two ends.

As concerns this clonotype: A much larger clone sits a single nucleotide away, making a read error possible. The V gene is TRBV5-1, the J gene TRBJ1-1, with 7 bases matching TRBD1. The germline V gene has CDR1 SGHRS and CDR2 YFSETQ. CDR3 length: 17 residues. CDR3 nucleotide sequence: TGCGCCAGCAGCTTGTCTACAGGGGTTTTCATGAACAATGAAGCTTTCTTT. Its translation: CASSLSTGVFMNNEAFF.

V usage is TRBV4-1 and J usage is TRBJ2-2; the D gene is possibly TRBD2 (6 bases). V lost 5 bases, J lost 2 bases, and 15 bases lay in between. The CDR3 runs 16 residues. Germline assignment: CDR1 MGHRA and CDR2 YSYEKL. CDR3 DNA sequence: TGCGCCAGCAGCGTATCCGGAGGGTCAAACACCGGGGAGCTGTTTTTT. This translates into CASSVSGGSNTGELFF.

The genes are TRBV6-5 and TRBJ2-7; D is undetermined. V was cut by 4 bases and J by 5 bases, with 12 bases left in between. Per the germline V gene, CDR1 is MNHEY and CDR2 is SVGAGI. The CDR3 consists of 13 residues. The CDR3 reads CASSSRLPHEQYF. The CDR3, as DNA: TGTGCCAGCAGTTCCCGACTCCCCCACGAGCAGTACTTC.

The chain couples TRBV7-6 to TRBJ2-2; 11 bases are a match to TRBD2. The CDR3 loop spans 16 amino acids. Germline CDR1 reads SGHVS; CDR2 reads FNYEAQ. The V gene end was trimmed by 4 bases and the J gene end by 7 bases; junction bases not matched to a gene: 8. The DNA of the CDR3 is TGTGCCAGCAGCTCGACTAGCGGGATGCGGGACGGGGAGCTGTTTTTT. Translated, it gives CASSSTSGMRDGELFF.

This clonotype has ten or more counts. V and J are TRBV6-2 or TRBV6-3 and TRBJ2-7, with D perhaps TRBD2 (5 bases). The germline V gene encodes CDR1 MNHEY and CDR2 SVGEGT. Trimming stripped 6 bases from V and 2 bases from J, with 14 bases between. The CDR3 runs to 14 residues. CDR3 amino acids: CASSSDYSPYEQYF. The CDR3 DNA follows: TGTGCCAGCAGCTCTGACTACTCCCCCTACGAGCAGTACTTC.

This clonotype was detected many times. This sequence joins TRBV6-2 or TRBV6-3 and TRBJ1-5; D is ambiguous. The CDR3 is 12 residues long. The germline V and J ends were trimmed by 6 bases and 4 bases, with 7 bases remaining between them. Germline CDR1 MNHEY, CDR2 SVGEGT. This CDR3 reads CASRNSNQPQHF. CDR3 DNA sequence: TGTGCCAGCAGGAACAGTAATCAGCCCCAGCATTTT.

This clonotype was observed a single time. One junction end does not reproduce the germline sequence, and a read error may be involved. This chain connects TRBV28 to TRBJ1-2, with unresolved D. The length of the CDR3 is 14 residues. Germline V CDR1 and CDR2: MDHEN, SYDVKM. CDR3 nucleotide sequence: TGTGCCAGCCAAAAACCCCAGAAGGACTATGACTACACCTTC. Amino acids: CASQKPQKDYDYTF.

About this clonotype itself: This sequence may be a read error, since a much larger clone differs from it by one base. The chain combines TRBV5-1 with TRBJ1-1; D is perhaps TRBD1 (6 bases). This CDR3 is built from 15 residues. CDR1 is SGHRS and CDR2 is YFSETQ in the germline V gene. V was clipped by 4 bases and J by 2 bases, with 15 bases between them. The CDR3 nucleotides read TGCGCCAGCAGCAAACAGGGAGGAAGTAACACTGAAGCTTTCTTT. It yields the protein CASSKQGGSNTEAFF.

V usage is TRBV5-1 and J usage is TRBJ1-1; no firm D call. V gave up 2 bases and J gave up 1 base, with 9 bases separating them. Germline V CDR1 and CDR2: SGHRS, YFSETQ. The CDR3 runs 14 residues. The CDR3 loop reads CASSFLEPNTEAFF. CDR3 DNA: TGCGCCAGCAGCTTTCTAGAGCCGAACACTGAAGCTTTCTTT.

This clonotype has at least ten counts. The chain is built from TRBV27 and TRBJ2-3; a weak D match, TRBD2 (5 bases). Trimming left V 8 bases short and J 4 bases short, with 10 bases between. CDR1 and CDR2 (germline): MNHEY, SMNVEV (reference sequence). The length of the CDR3 is 12 residues. CDR3 protein: CASAGSADTQYF. The DNA of the CDR3 is TGTGCCAGCGCGGGTTCGGCAGATACGCAGTATTTT.

This clonotype has a count of ten or more. Written as DNA, the CDR3 is TGTGCCAGCAGCTTAAGTGCCACCTCAGAAGCTTTCTTT. Its protein is CASSLSATSEAFF. The chain recombines TRBV7-3 with TRBJ1-1; unclear D gene. V lost 1 base and J lost 8, with 11 bases in between. The germline V gene encodes CDR1 SGHTA and CDR2 FQGTGA. This CDR3 spans 13 amino acids. Supplemented by reference TRBV7-3 and TRBJ1-1, the full variable domain reads GAGVSQTPSNKVTEKGKYVELRCDPISGHTALYWYRQSLGQGPEFLIYFQGTGAADDSGLPNDRFFAVRPEGSVSTLKIQRTERGDSAVYLCASSLSATSEAFFGQGTRLTVV.

This clonotype was seen at least ten times. This chain connects TRBV20-1 to TRBJ2-5; TRBD1 matches at 7 bases. The CDR3 consists of 17 residues. V lost 5 bases and J lost 1; bases outside the gene matches: 16. Per the germline V gene, CDR1 is DFQATT and CDR2 is SNEGSKA (reference sequence). CDR3 sequence (DNA): TGCAGTGCTCAAAACCCGACAGGGCCCGTCACCCAAGAGACCCAGTACTTC. Translated, it gives CSAQNPTGPVTQETQYF.

With regard to this clonotype: The final CDR3 position lacks the conserved phenylalanine or tryptophan, pointing to a likely read error. The CDR3 bases are TGTGCCATCAGGGGACAGGGTCGCAATCAGCCCCAGCATTAT. Translation: CAIRGQGRNQPQHY. The chain employs TRBV10-3 and TRBJ1-5; 9 nucleotides match TRBD1. CDR3 size: 14 residues. Germline CDR1 reads ENHRY; CDR2 reads SYGVKD. J lost 2 bases, V lost 6 bases, and 2 bases had no gene match.